The 9 T cell receptor beta chains reported below all come from one sample, sequenced in a study of CD8 T cells in Susac syndrome. After extraction with the RNeasy kit, about 0.5 to 1 ug of the RNA was reverse transcribed using random hexamers. TCRdb redid the calling of the immunoSEQ multiplex PCR reads with MiXCR, one entry per CDR3 protein. In the table there are about 150,000 distinct CDR3 sequences, around 96% of which are singletons. The specimen sequenced was CD4+ T cells from PBMCs. The receptor set was obtained from a human donor with Susac syndrome.

This sequence joins TRBV28 and TRBJ2-5; D is unresolved. Germline V gene sequence: CDR1 MDHEN, CDR2 SYDVKM. Trimming took off 5 bases at V and 2 bases at J, with 12 bases between the two ends. The CDR3 has 14 amino acids. As DNA, the CDR3 is TGTGCCAGCAGTATCCCAGCAGCTCAAGAGACCCAGTACTTC. This gives the protein CASSIPAAQETQYF.

The V and J genes are TRBV5-1 and TRBJ2-5, with D perhaps matching TRBD1 (6 bases). This CDR3 comprises 16 residues. Germline V gene lookup returns CDR1 SGHRS and CDR2 YFSETQ. V lost 0 bases and J lost 4, with 16 bases in between. CDR3: CASSLGRTASRETQYF. CDR3 DNA sequence: TGCGCCAGCAGCTTGGGTCGGACAGCTTCAAGAGAGACCCAGTACTTC.

V gene TRBV19 combines with J gene TRBJ1-5, with TRBD1 as a possible D gene (5 bases). The CDR3 length is 14 residues. CDR1 is LNHDA and CDR2 is SQIVND in the germline V gene (reference sequence). With 7 bases removed from V and 1 base from J, the gap between germline ends came to 11 bases. Here the CDR3 reads CASNEGLSNQPQHF. The CDR3 DNA is TGTGCCAGTAATGAGGGGTTGAGCAATCAGCCCCAGCATTTT.

V is TRBV29-1 and J is TRBJ2-5, with D possibly being TRBD2 (6 bases). The germline CDR1 and CDR2 sequences are SQVTM and ANQGSEA. CDR3 length equals 14 residues. Deletions cut 4 bases from V and 1 base from J, with 13 bases between. CDR3 in amino acids: CSVVPSGSQETQYF. DNA of the CDR3: TGCAGCGTTGTCCCCTCCGGGAGCCAAGAGACCCAGTACTTC.

V is TRBV7-2 and J is TRBJ2-5; D ambiguous. Germline CDR1 reads SGHTA; CDR2 reads FQGNSA. Trimming stripped 6 bases from V and 5 bases from J, with 10 bases between. The CDR3 totals 12 residues. CDR3 loop: CASSLDGETQYF. The CDR3 DNA reads as TGTGCCAGCAGTTTGGACGGGGAGACCCAGTACTTC.

The chain recombines TRBV3-1 with TRBJ1-6; no firm D call. CDR3 size: 14 residues. The V gene lost 2 bases and the J gene lost 7 bases, with 9 bases spanning the gap. CDR1 is LGHDT and CDR2 is YNNKEL in the germline V gene (reference sequence). CDR3 loop: CASSQFGSNSPLHF. Here the CDR3 DNA reads TGTGCCAGCAGCCAATTTGGATCGAATTCACCCCTCCACTTT.

V and J are TRBV27 and TRBJ1-6; 8 positions agree with TRBD1. J was trimmed by 9 bases and V by 5 bases; bases with no gene match: 3. Looked up from germline, CDR1 is MNHEY and CDR2 is SMNVEV (reference sequence). This CDR3 has 13 residues. CDR3 in amino acids: CASSRTGSSPLHF. In nucleotides, the CDR3 is TGTGCCAGCAGTAGGACAGGGTCTTCACCCCTCCACTTT.

A single count supports this clonotype. This chain joins TRBV7-9 and TRBJ2-2, with D hard to call. Germline CDR1 SEHNR, CDR2 FQNEAQ (reference sequence). Trimming removed 5 bases at V and 7 bases at J, with 14 bases between. This CDR3 comprises 14 residues. The chain's CDR3 is CASSAFPIGGELFF. The CDR3, as DNA: TGTGCCAGCAGCGCCTTTCCAATTGGCGGGGAGCTGTTTTTT. The entire variable domain, with the rest obtained from reference TRBV7-9 and TRBJ2-2, is as follows: DTGVSQNPRHKITKRGQNVTFRCDPISEHNRLYWYRQTLGQGPEFLTYFQNEAQLEKSRLLSDRFSAERPKGSFSTLEIQRTEQGDSAMYLCASSAFPIGGELFFGEGSRLTVL.

The V and J genes are TRBV19 and TRBJ1-5; D perhaps matches TRBD1 (6 bases). Germline assignment: CDR1 LNHDA and CDR2 SQIVND (reference sequence). The CDR3 length is 16 residues. Trimming stripped 3 bases from V and 5 bases from J, with 17 bases between. The DNA for the CDR3 is TGTGCCAGTAGTATCGCAGGTGGGGGGGCAGATCAGCCCCAGCATTTT. As protein: CASSIAGGGADQPQHF. The full variable domain, in which reference TRBV19 and TRBJ1-5 provide the parts outside the CDR3, is DGGITQSPKYLFRKEGQNVTLSCEQNLNHDAMYWYRQDPGQGLRLIYYSQIVNDFQKGDIAEGYSVSREKKESFPLTVTSAQKNPTAFYLCASSIAGGGADQPQHFGDGTRLSIL.